Following are 15 T cell receptor beta chains from one sample sequenced in a study of blood T cells in healthy people across ages. Together with a sample-barcoded 5' primer, a J-beta primer mix was included in a second PCR lasting about 7 to 11 cycles. Each CDR3 protein gets one entry after TCRdb re-called the 5' RACE reads with MiXCR. The sample lists 780,000 or so distinct CDR3 sequences, roughly 50% occurring once. The sequencing sample was made of blood. Source of these receptors: a man aged 40-49 years in good health.

As to this clonotype: The germline gene is not matched at one end of the junction; a read error may be the cause. The V gene is TRBV11-1, the J gene TRBJ1-1, with 7 bases fitting TRBD1. The CDR3 spans 15 residues. From germline, CDR1 is SGHAT and CDR2 FQDESV (reference sequence). The CDR3 reads CTSSAQGPMNTEAFF. CDR3 DNA sequence: TGTACCAGCAGCGCACAGGGGCCTATGAACACTGAAGCTTTCTTT.

The chain joins TRBV27 to TRBJ2-7, with 8 positions matching TRBD1. The J call is uncertain, as TRBJ2-1 better fits the DNA end. Germline V gene lookup returns CDR1 MNHEY and CDR2 SMNVEV (reference sequence). The CDR3 covers 12 residues. The CDR3 DNA sequence: TGTGCCAGTATGGACAGGGACAATGAGCAGTTCTTC. This gives the protein CASMDRDNEQFF.

The rearrangement uses TRBV7-9 and TRBJ1-4; possible D gene TRBD1, 6 bases. The CDR3 loop spans 15 amino acids. The V end lost 5 bases, the J end lost 6 bases, and 16 bases lay between the germline ends. Germline V gene data show CDR1 as SEHNR and CDR2 as FQNEAQ (reference sequence). The CDR3 spells CASSASQGHDEKLFF. In DNA form, the CDR3 reads TGTGCCAGCAGCGCGTCGCAGGGGCACGATGAAAAACTGTTTTTT.

The CDR3 coding sequence is TGCGCCAGCAGCCGCCGGGGGCGAGCAGATACGCAGTATTTT. It encodes CASSRRGRADTQYF. The chain carries TRBV5-1 and TRBJ2-3; perhaps D is TRBD1 or TRBD2 (6 bases each). The CDR3 length is 14 residues. Germline lookup yields CDR1 SGHRS and CDR2 YFSETQ. V lost 4 bases and J lost 4, with 13 bases in between.

The rearrangement links TRBV28 to TRBJ1-5; 8 bases fit TRBD1. CDR1 MDHEN and CDR2 SYDVKM come from the germline V gene. The V and J ends lost 6 bases and 6 bases, in that order; junction bases with no gene match: 10. The CDR3 runs 15 residues. The CDR3 loop reads CASRLLTGGGQPQHF. CDR3 coding DNA: TGTGCCAGCAGACTACTAACAGGGGGTGGTCAGCCCCAGCATTTT.

Of note for this clonotype: The junction and the germline gene differ at one end; a read error may be behind it. The rearrangement uses TRBV6-2 or TRBV6-3 and TRBJ2-1, with 11 nucleotides matching TRBD2. The CDR3 length is 16 residues. Germline V gene data show CDR1 as MNHEY and CDR2 as SVGEGT. CDR3 protein: CATDLKLAGAYSEQFF. The CDR3 coding sequence is TGTGCCACCGATCTGAAACTAGCGGGAGCGTACAGTGAGCAGTTCTTC.

This clonotype was seen more than once but under ten times. Possible read error: a much larger clone is one base away. The chain recombines TRBV29-1 with TRBJ2-6; no clear D. V was cut by 0 bases and J by 1 base, with 10 bases left in between. This CDR3 region has 16 residues. The germline V gene has CDR1 SQVTM and CDR2 ANQGSEA. The CDR3 DNA sequence: TGCAGCGTTGAAGATCCGTTCGCATCTGGGGCCAACGTCCTGACTTTC. Its protein product is CSVEDPFASGANVLTF.

This clonotype was counted only a few times. The chain uses TRBV2 and TRBJ2-3; D perhaps matches TRBD2 (6 bases). V lost 3 bases, J lost 6 bases, and 19 bases lay in between. CDR3 length: 16 residues. The germline V gene has CDR1 SNHLY and CDR2 FYNNEI. The CDR3 loop reads CASSERGLPGSDTQYF. The CDR3 nucleotides are TGTGCCAGCAGTGAGAGGGGACTCCCGGGCTCGGATACGCAGTATTTT. Variable domain in full (rest from reference TRBV2 and TRBJ2-3): EPEVTQTPSHQVTQMGQEVILRCVPISNHLYFYWYRQILGQKVEFLVSFYNNEISEKSEIFDDQFSVERPDGSNFTLKIRSTKLEDSAMYFCASSERGLPGSDTQYFGPGTRLTVL.

This clonotype was counted a few times. The chain couples TRBV5-5 to TRBJ2-1, with 10 bases identical to TRBD2. The V gene's germline CDR1 is SGHKS and CDR2 YYEKEE (reference sequence). V was pared by 4 bases and J by 4 bases, with 5 bases of the junction left unmatched. The CDR3 covers 15 residues. Here the CDR3 DNA reads TGTGCCAGCAGCCTCGCGACTAGCGGGTACAATGAGCAGTTCTTC. Translating it yields CASSLATSGYNEQFF.

The rearrangement uses TRBV6-5 and TRBJ2-7; possibly TRBD1 for D (6 bases). V lost 6 bases and J 2 bases, leaving 14 bases between the germline ends. The CDR3 has 14 residues. The germline V gene encodes CDR1 MNHEY and CDR2 SVGAGI. The CDR3 nucleotides are TGTGCCAGCAGAGATCAGGGGAGACCCTACGAGCAGTACTTC. It encodes CASRDQGRPYEQYF.

This CDR3 is CASSLKSSGTYEQYF. Here the CDR3 DNA reads TGTGCCAGCAGTTTAAAGTCTAGCGGGACCTACGAGCAGTACTTC. The chain is built from TRBV12-3 or TRBV12-4 and TRBJ2-7, with 9 nucleotides matching TRBD2. J gave up 2 bases and V 2 bases, and 4 bases lay outside the gene matches. The length of the CDR3 is 15 residues.

The rearrangement links TRBV9 to TRBJ2-3; D tentatively reads TRBD1 or TRBD2 (5 bases each). There are 15 residues in the CDR3. CDR1 is SGDLS and CDR2 is YYNGEE in the germline V gene. The V gene lost 0 bases and the J gene lost 0 bases, with 8 bases spanning the gap. As DNA, the CDR3 is TGTGCCAGCAGCGTAGATTGGGGGAGCACAGATACGCAGTATTTT. Its translation is CASSVDWGSTDTQYF.

In its sample, this clonotype was seen a few times. The chain has TRBV12-3 or TRBV12-4 and TRBJ1-2; possible D gene TRBD1, 6 bases. Trimming shortened V by 7 bases and J by 1 base, and 10 bases separated the two germline ends. The CDR3 loop spans 13 amino acids. This CDR3 reads CASTQGLNYGYTF. CDR3 DNA sequence: TGTGCCAGCACCCAGGGGCTTAACTATGGCTACACCTTC.

This clonotype showed up just once. The V gene is TRBV20-1, the J gene TRBJ1-1; perhaps TRBD1 as D (6 bases). Germline-derived CDR1 and CDR2 are DFQATT and SNEGSKA (reference sequence). Trimming took off 3 bases at V and 5 bases at J, with 19 bases between the two ends. The CDR3 extends over 15 amino acids. CDR3 DNA: TGCAGTGCTAGCCCCCTGGGACAAAGAAGGACTGAAGCTTTCTTT. Translation gives CSASPLGQRRTEAFF.

The genes are TRBV7-2 and TRBJ2-2; D not certain. Germline CDR1 is SGHTA and CDR2 is FQGNSA. V was clipped by 3 bases and J by 7 bases, with 3 bases between them. The CDR3 is 11 amino acids. CDR3 DNA: TGTGCCAGCAGCTTTATCGGGGAGCTGTTTTTT. Its translation is CASSFIGELFF. The full variable domain, in which reference TRBV7-2 and TRBJ2-2 provide the parts outside the CDR3, is GAGVSQSPSNKVTEKGKDVELRCDPISGHTALYWYRQSLGQGLEFLIYFQGNSAPDKSGLPSDRFSAERTGGSVSTLTIQRTQQEDSAVYLCASSFIGELFFGEGSRLTVL.